The 23 T cell receptor beta chains below all came from one sample that was sequenced in a study of shared clonotypes between healthy human individuals. Repertoires were generated with immunoSEQ multiplex PCR, while TCRdb's copy carries only in-frame clones and drops some. The sample yields 2.3 million or so clones, more than 85% seen once. Sequenced: naive CD4+ T cells from PBMCs. Subset reported: CD45RA+ positively selected. These receptors originate from a man aged 18 to 30 in good health. Some clones in this sample may be carry-over from other donors' samples.

The chain joins TRBV6-1 to TRBJ1-1; D gene unclear. CDR1 is MNHNS and CDR2 is SASEGT in the germline V gene. The V end lost 2 bases, the J end lost 2 bases, and 9 bases lay between the germline ends. The CDR3 is 14 amino acids. CDR3 in amino acids: CASSESNSNTEAFF. Written as DNA, the CDR3 is TGTGCCAGCAGTGAAAGCAACAGCAACACTGAAGCTTTCTTT.

This sequence joins TRBV7-2 and TRBJ2-2; 9 nucleotides agree with TRBD2. The CDR3 extends over 17 amino acids. The germline gives CDR1 SGHTA, CDR2 FQGNSA. V lost 1 base and J lost 6; bases outside the gene matches: 9. The CDR3: CASSLVGSGSFPGELFF. The CDR3 DNA reads as TGTGCCAGCAGCTTAGTTGGTAGCGGGAGTTTCCCCGGGGAGCTGTTTTTT.

The chain joins TRBV28 to TRBJ1-1, with D hard to call. V was clipped by 5 bases and J by 5 bases, with 18 bases between them. This CDR3 is 15 amino acids long. Germline CDR1 MDHEN, CDR2 SYDVKM. The CDR3 sequence is CASSPGGQKRTEAFF. CDR3 nucleotide sequence: TGTGCCAGCAGTCCGGGCGGGCAGAAGAGAACTGAAGCTTTCTTT.

Regarding this clone: Other DNA sequences from this sample encode an identical CDR3 as well. The chain couples TRBV5-1 to TRBJ2-7; possible D gene TRBD1, 5 bases. The V gene lost 3 bases and the J gene lost 1 base, with 11 bases spanning the gap. The CDR3 totals 14 residues. CDR1 SGHRS and CDR2 YFSETQ come from the germline V gene. The CDR3 is CASSSPQGSYEQYF. For the CDR3, the DNA is TGCGCCAGCAGCTCCCCCCAGGGTTCCTACGAGCAGTACTTC.

V usage is TRBV28 and J usage is TRBJ2-3; D is unclear. The CDR3 is 17 amino acids. Germline V gives CDR1 MDHEN, CDR2 SYDVKM. Trimming stripped 6 bases from V and 2 bases from J, with 21 bases between. CDR3 amino acids: CASRGTLGIPYTDTQYF. DNA of the CDR3: TGTGCCAGCAGGGGCACGCTCGGAATACCCTACACAGATACGCAGTATTTT. Based on the CDR3 plus reference TRBV28 and TRBJ2-3, the full variable domain is DVKVTQSSRYLVKRTGEKVFLECVQDMDHENMFWYRQDPGLGLRLIYFSYDVKMKEKGDIPEGYSVSREKKERFSLILESASTNQTSMYLCASRGTLGIPYTDTQYFGPGTRLTVL.

The chain uses TRBV6-5 and TRBJ1-3, with unresolved D. Germline V gives CDR1 MNHEY, CDR2 SVGAGI. Trimming shortened V by 0 bases and J by 0 bases, and 3 bases separated the two germline ends. The CDR3 totals 14 residues. The CDR3 is CASSYSNSGNTIYF. In DNA, the CDR3 is TGTGCCAGCAGTTACTCCAACTCTGGAAACACCATATATTTT.

J is TRBJ2-3 and V is TRBV18, with 8 bases fitting TRBD2. V was clipped by 2 bases and J by 5 bases; unmatched bases: 9. The CDR3 is 16 amino acids. In germline, CDR1 is KGHSH, CDR2 LQKENI. CDR3 DNA sequence: TGTGCCAGCTCACCAACTAGGCCGAGCGGGAGAGATACGCAGTATTTT. Residues: CASSPTRPSGRDTQYF.

The rearrangement links TRBV7-9 to TRBJ2-7; a weak D match, TRBD2 (6 bases). CDR1 and CDR2 from the germline V gene are SEHNR and FQNEAQ (reference sequence). The CDR3 is 14 amino acids. Trimming pared 1 base from V and 2 bases from J, leaving 9 bases between. Here the CDR3 reads CASSLGGITYEQYF. The CDR3 DNA sequence: TGTGCCAGCAGCTTAGGCGGGATCACCTACGAGCAGTACTTC.

The rearrangement uses TRBV7-9 and TRBJ1-4, with D tentatively TRBD1 (6 bases). This CDR3 is built from 17 residues. V was clipped by 2 bases and J by 0 bases, with 13 bases between them. Germline loops: CDR1 SEHNR, CDR2 FQNEAQ (reference sequence). The CDR3 region has the DNA TGTGCCAGCAGCTTAAGGGGGGCCCAAGCAACTAATGAAAAACTGTTTTTT. Amino acids: CASSLRGAQATNEKLFF.

This chain links TRBV18 with TRBJ2-1, with TRBD2 matching over 7 bases. V was clipped by 3 bases and J by 3 bases; unmatched bases: 8. Germline V gene lookup returns CDR1 KGHSH and CDR2 LQKENI. The CDR3 has 16 residues. CDR3 in amino acids: CASSPPGGGLYNEQFF. CDR3 DNA: TGTGCCAGCTCACCCCCCGGCGGGGGACTCTACAATGAGCAGTTCTTC.

The chain employs TRBV30 and TRBJ1-2; TRBD1 matches at 9 bases. Losses at the gene ends were 7 bases for V and 4 bases for J; bases not matched to a gene: 7. From germline, CDR1 is GTSNPN and CDR2 SVGIG (reference sequence). The CDR3 length is 13 residues. CDR3 in amino acids: CASTGGLSYGYTF. The CDR3 nucleotides are TGTGCCTCCACAGGGGGCTTGAGCTATGGCTACACCTTC.

This chain joins TRBV6-6 and TRBJ1-3, with D perhaps TRBD1 (6 bases). This CDR3 has 16 amino acids. Trimming took 3 bases from V and 3 from J, leaving 15 bases between them. Looked up from germline, CDR1 is MNHNY and CDR2 is SVGAGI (reference sequence). Here the CDR3 DNA reads TGTGCCAGCAGTTATGGGGGGGCGAATAGTGGAAACACCATATATTTT. Translated, it gives CASSYGGANSGNTIYF.

This clone was picked up one time. The chain carries TRBV19 and TRBJ2-5, with 8 bases lining up with TRBD1. CDR1 and CDR2 from the germline V gene are LNHDA and SQIVND (reference sequence). V lost 5 bases to trimming and J lost 5 bases; unmatched junction nucleotides: 4. The CDR3 runs to 13 residues. The CDR3 spells CASSVRGRETQYF. The CDR3 DNA follows: TGTGCCAGTAGTGTCAGGGGGCGGGAGACCCAGTACTTC.

This clone was observed a handful of times. This sequence joins TRBV30 and TRBJ1-1, with D maybe TRBD1 (5 bases). The germline V gene encodes CDR1 GTSNPN and CDR2 SVGIG (reference sequence). The ends were cut back, 3 bases at V and 5 bases at J, with 16 bases in the middle. This CDR3 has 14 amino acids. CDR3 residues: CAWRRTPGGTEAFF. In DNA form, the CDR3 reads TGTGCCTGGAGACGGACACCGGGGGGGACTGAAGCTTTCTTT.

This sequence joins TRBV7-2 and TRBJ1-4, with 11 bases that match TRBD1. Germline-derived CDR1 and CDR2 are SGHTA and FQGNSA. V gave up 6 bases and J gave up 6 bases; unmatched junction bases: 6. CDR3 length: 15 residues. CDR3 region: CASRRDRGLDEKLFF. In DNA, the CDR3 is TGTGCCAGCAGGCGGGACAGGGGGTTGGATGAAAAACTGTTTTTT.

This chain uses TRBV6-5 with TRBJ2-1, with D perhaps matching TRBD1 or TRBD2 (6 bases each). The CDR3 totals 15 residues. CDR1 and CDR2 (germline): MNHEY, SVGAGI. The ends were cut back, 4 bases at V and 5 bases at J, with 15 bases in the middle. The CDR3 nucleotides are TGTGCCAGCAGTTGGCTAGGGGGGATCGACAATGAGCAGTTCTTC. This gives the protein CASSWLGGIDNEQFF.

The genes are TRBV19 and TRBJ2-7; D may be TRBD2 (7 bases). The germline CDR1 and CDR2 sequences are LNHDA and SQIVND (reference sequence). V lost 3 bases to trimming and J lost 6 bases, with 15 bases between them. The CDR3 covers 14 residues. CDR3 region: CASSIRGEGAEQYF. In DNA, the CDR3 is TGTGCCAGTAGTATTAGGGGGGAGGGCGCCGAGCAGTACTTC.

With respect to this clone: This sample also contains other DNA sequences that code for the same CDR3. V is TRBV28 and J is TRBJ2-7; 9 nucleotides line up with TRBD1. The V gene's germline CDR1 is MDHEN and CDR2 SYDVKM. Trimming at V came to 2 bases and at J to 0 bases, leaving 2 bases not matched to a gene. The CDR3 loop spans 15 amino acids. CDR3 region: CASSLGTGFSYEQYF. Written as DNA, the CDR3 is TGTGCCAGCAGTTTAGGGACAGGGTTCTCCTACGAGCAGTACTTC. Looking up the rest from reference TRBV28 and TRBJ2-7 gives the full variable domain: DVKVTQSSRYLVKRTGEKVFLECVQDMDHENMFWYRQDPGLGLRLIYFSYDVKMKEKGDIPEGYSVSREKKERFSLILESASTNQTSMYLCASSLGTGFSYEQYFGPGTRLTVT.

This chain uses TRBV18 with TRBJ2-7; 8 bases fit TRBD2. CDR1 and CDR2 (germline): KGHSH, LQKENI. The length of the CDR3 is 13 residues. V lost 6 bases, J lost 4 bases, and 5 bases stayed unmatched. This CDR3 reads CASSAGGGYEQYF. As DNA, the CDR3 is TGTGCCAGCTCGGCGGGGGGCGGGTACGAGCAGTACTTC.

Remarks on this clone: The junction departs from germline at one end; a sequencing error may be responsible. The rearrangement joins TRBV15 to TRBJ1-1; the match to TRBD1 covers 7 bases. Germline values: CDR1 LNHNV, CDR2 YYDKDF (reference sequence). The CDR3 loop spans 15 amino acids. CDR3 sequence: CATTPRTGLLSTSHF. Written as DNA, the CDR3 is TGTGCCACCACCCCGAGGACAGGACTCCTTAGCACTTCCCATTTT. Combining the CDR3 with reference TRBV15 and TRBJ1-1 gives the whole variable domain DAMVIQNPRYQVTQFGKPVTLSCSQTLNHNVMYWYQQKSSQAPKLLFHYYDKDFNNEADTPDNFQSRRPNTSFCFLDIRSPGLGDTAMYLCATTPRTGLLSTSHFGQGTRLTVV.

This chain uses TRBV6-5 with TRBJ1-6; D remains ambiguous. The ends were cut back, 6 bases at V and 6 bases at J, with 9 bases in the middle. Looked up from germline, CDR1 is MNHEY and CDR2 is SVGAGI. The CDR3 is 13 residues long. CDR3 protein: CASSRRGNSPLHF. CDR3 nucleotides: TGTGCCAGCAGCCGGCGCGGTAATTCACCCCTCCACTTT.

The chain is built from TRBV29-1 and TRBJ2-1; 7 positions match TRBD2. V trimming: 5 bases; J trimming: 0 bases; junction bases outside the gene matches: 7. CDR1 and CDR2 from the germline V gene are SQVTM and ANQGSEA. This CDR3 region has 15 residues. CDR3 protein: CSVLSSSGSYNEQFF. CDR3 nucleotide sequence: TGCAGCGTTCTCTCGTCTAGCGGCTCCTACAATGAGCAGTTCTTC.

The genes are TRBV5-1 and TRBJ2-2; D uncertain. The CDR3 runs to 13 residues. V was trimmed by 2 bases and J by 7 bases, leaving 9 bases between them. CDR1 and CDR2 from the germline V gene are SGHRS and YFSETQ. DNA of the CDR3: TGCGCCAGCAGCTTAGGGCTTATCGGGGAGCTGTTTTTT. Protein sequence: CASSLGLIGELFF. Full variable domain (rest looked up from reference TRBV5-1 and TRBJ2-2): KAGVTQTPRYLIKTRGQQVTLSCSPISGHRSVSWYQQTPGQGLQFLFEYFSETQRNKGNFPGRFSGRQFSNSRSEMNVSTLELGDSALYLCASSLGLIGELFFGEGSRLTVL.